Following are 2 T cell receptor beta chains from one sample sequenced in a study of blood T cell repertoires in COVID-19. Method: immunoSEQ multiplex PCR; TCRdb's copy keeps in-frame clones and lacks some. This repertoire shows tens of thousands of clones, 82% found once; its top ten account for approximately 5.9%. Source material: peripheral blood. The source is a human donor in a cohort sampled during active or convalescent COVID-19.

The chain couples TRBV19 to TRBJ1-5; D possibly corresponds to TRBD1 (6 bases). The CDR3 extends over 17 amino acids. Trimming left V 5 bases short and J 2 bases short, with 19 bases between. CDR1 and CDR2 (germline): LNHDA, SQIVND (reference sequence). Here the CDR3 reads CASSDGSGGQGNQPQHF. CDR3 DNA sequence: TGTGCCAGTAGTGATGGGTCCGGGGGGCAGGGCAATCAGCCCCAGCATTTT.

This clone came up once. The chain couples TRBV6-5 to TRBJ2-1, with D maybe TRBD1 (6 bases). Germline CDR1 MNHEY, CDR2 SVGAGI. The germline V and J ends were trimmed by 2 bases and 3 bases, with 11 bases remaining between them. This CDR3 contains 15 residues. The CDR3 nucleotides are TGTGCCAGCAGTTACCGACAGGAACTCTACAATGAGCAGTTCTTC. Its protein product is CASSYRQELYNEQFF.